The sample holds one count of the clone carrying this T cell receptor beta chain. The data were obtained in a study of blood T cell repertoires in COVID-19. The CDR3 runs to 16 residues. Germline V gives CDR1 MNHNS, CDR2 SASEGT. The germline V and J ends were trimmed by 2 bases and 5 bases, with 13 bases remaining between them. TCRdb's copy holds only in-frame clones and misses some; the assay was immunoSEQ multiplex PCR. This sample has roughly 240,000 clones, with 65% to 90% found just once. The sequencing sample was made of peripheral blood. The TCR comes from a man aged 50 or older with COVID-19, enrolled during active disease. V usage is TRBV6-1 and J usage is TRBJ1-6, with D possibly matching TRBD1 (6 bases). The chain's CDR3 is CASSERWTANNSPLHF. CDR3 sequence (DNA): TGTGCCAGCAGTGAAAGATGGACAGCAAATAATTCACCCCTCCACTTT.